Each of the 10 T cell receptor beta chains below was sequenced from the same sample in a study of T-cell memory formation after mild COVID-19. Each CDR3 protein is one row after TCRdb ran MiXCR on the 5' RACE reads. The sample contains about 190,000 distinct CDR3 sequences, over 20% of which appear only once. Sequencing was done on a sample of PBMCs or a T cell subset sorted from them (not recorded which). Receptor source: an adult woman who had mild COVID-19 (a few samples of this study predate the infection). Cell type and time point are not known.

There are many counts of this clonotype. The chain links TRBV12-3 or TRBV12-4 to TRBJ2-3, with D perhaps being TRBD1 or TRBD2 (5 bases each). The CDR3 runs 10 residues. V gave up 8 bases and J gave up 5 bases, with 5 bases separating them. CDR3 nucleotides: TGTGCCAGCGGGGGAGATACGCAGTATTTT. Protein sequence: CASGGDTQYF.

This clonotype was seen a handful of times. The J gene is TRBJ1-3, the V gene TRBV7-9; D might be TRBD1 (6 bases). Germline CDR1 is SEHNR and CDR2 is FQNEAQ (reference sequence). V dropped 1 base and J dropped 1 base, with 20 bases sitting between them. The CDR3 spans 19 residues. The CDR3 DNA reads TGTGCCAGCAGCTTAGAGACCGGGACGGGGGCCTTATCTGGAAACACCATATATTTT. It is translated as CASSLETGTGALSGNTIYF. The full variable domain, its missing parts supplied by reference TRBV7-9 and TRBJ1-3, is DTGVSQNPRHKITKRGQNVTFRCDPISEHNRLYWYRQTLGQGPEFLTYFQNEAQLEKSRLLSDRFSAERPKGSFSTLEIQRTEQGDSAMYLCASSLETGTGALSGNTIYFGEGSWLTVV.

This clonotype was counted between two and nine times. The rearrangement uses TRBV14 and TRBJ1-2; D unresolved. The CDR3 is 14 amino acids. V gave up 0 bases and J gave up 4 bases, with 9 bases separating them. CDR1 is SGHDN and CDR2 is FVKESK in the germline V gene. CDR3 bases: TGTGCCAGCAGCCAAGATTCCCCTTTCTATGGCTACACCTTC. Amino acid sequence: CASSQDSPFYGYTF.

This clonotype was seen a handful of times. The CDR3 is CASSGSLAASYNEQFF. In nucleotides, the CDR3 is TGTGCCAGCAGCGGCAGTCTAGCGGCCTCCTACAATGAGCAGTTCTTC. V and J are TRBV5-8 and TRBJ2-1, with TRBD2 matching over 7 bases. The J segment lost 0 bases and the V segment lost 4 bases, leaving 7 bases of the junction unmatched. The CDR3 consists of 16 residues. CDR1 SGHTS and CDR2 YDEGEE come from the germline V gene.

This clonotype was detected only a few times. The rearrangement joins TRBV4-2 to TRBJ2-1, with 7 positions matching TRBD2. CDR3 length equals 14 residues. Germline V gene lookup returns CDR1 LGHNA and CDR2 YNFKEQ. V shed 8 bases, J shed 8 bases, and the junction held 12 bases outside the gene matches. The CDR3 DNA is TGTGCCAGCCAGCGGGATACGGGATGGGATGAGCAGTTCTTC. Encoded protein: CASQRDTGWDEQFF.

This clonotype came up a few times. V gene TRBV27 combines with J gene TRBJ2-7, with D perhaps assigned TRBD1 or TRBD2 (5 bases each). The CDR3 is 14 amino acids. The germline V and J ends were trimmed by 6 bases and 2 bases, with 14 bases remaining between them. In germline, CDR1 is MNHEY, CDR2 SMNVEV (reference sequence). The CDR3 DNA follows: TGTGCCAGCAGCTCTACAGGACTTACCTACGAGCAGTACTTC. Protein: CASSSTGLTYEQYF.

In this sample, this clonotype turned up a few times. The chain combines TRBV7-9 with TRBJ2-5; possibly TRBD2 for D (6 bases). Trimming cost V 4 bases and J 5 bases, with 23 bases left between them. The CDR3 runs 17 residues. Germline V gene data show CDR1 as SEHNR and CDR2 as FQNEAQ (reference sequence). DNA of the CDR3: TGTGCCAGCAGCTCTACAGTGGAGGGGCCTCAAGGGGAGACCCAGTACTTC. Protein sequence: CASSSTVEGPQGETQYF.

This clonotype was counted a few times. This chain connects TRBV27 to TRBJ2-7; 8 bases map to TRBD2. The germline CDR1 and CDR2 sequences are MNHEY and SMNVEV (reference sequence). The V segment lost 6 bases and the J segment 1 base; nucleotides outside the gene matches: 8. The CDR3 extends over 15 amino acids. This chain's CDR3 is CASSPGGGTSYEQYF. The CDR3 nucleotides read TGTGCCAGCAGCCCCGGGGGGGGGACTTCCTACGAGCAGTACTTC.

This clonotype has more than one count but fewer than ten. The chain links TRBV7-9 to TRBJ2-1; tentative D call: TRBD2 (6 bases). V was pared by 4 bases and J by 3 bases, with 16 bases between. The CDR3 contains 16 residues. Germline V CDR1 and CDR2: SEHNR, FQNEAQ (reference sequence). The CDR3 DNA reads TGTGCCAGCAGCTCGCTAGACGGGAGAGGCTACAATGAGCAGTTCTTC. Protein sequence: CASSSLDGRGYNEQFF.

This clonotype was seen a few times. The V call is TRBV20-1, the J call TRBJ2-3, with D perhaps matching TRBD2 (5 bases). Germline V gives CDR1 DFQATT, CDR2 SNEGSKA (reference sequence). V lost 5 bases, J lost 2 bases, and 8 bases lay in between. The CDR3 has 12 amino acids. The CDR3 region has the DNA TGCAGTGCTGGGGAGTACACAGATACGCAGTATTTT. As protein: CSAGEYTDTQYF.